The T cell receptor beta chain described here comes from a study of cytomegalovirus exposure and HLA in healthy donors. Overall study context: Within the Caucasian-associated ancestry cluster were around 80% of the roughly 400 genotyped donors.

60 Vbeta and 13 Jbeta primers were used in PCR. In the source study's methods: The count from a later analysis was about 80 million unique TCR beta chains, some 10 million of them shared. Sequencing was performed with immunoSEQ multiplex PCR; in TCRdb, only in-frame clones are kept and a portion is missing. V and J calls plus clone size are reproduced from that table; the DNA served to infer D and trimming. The sample yields almost 90,000 clones, roughly 85% seen once. Between the trimmed V and J ends, which lost 7 bases and 7 bases, there was a span of 8 bases. CDR1 and CDR2 (germline): DFQATT, SNEGSKA (reference sequence). The CDR3 has 10 amino acids.

The sequence was obtained from a man in his forties in good health and CMV-seropositive. This chain joins TRBV20-1 and TRBJ2-1; D may be TRBD2 (6 bases). The material sequenced was PBMCs. The DNA of the CDR3 is TGCAGTGGGGCGGGGAATGAGCAGTTCTTC. This codes for CSGAGNEQFF.